The rows below give T cell receptor beta chains drawn from one sample of a study of CD8 T cells in Susac syndrome. TCRdb re-called the immunoSEQ multiplex PCR reads through MiXCR, storing one row per CDR3 protein. The sample contains fewer than 85,000 distinct CDR3 sequences, roughly 94% of which appear only once. Material for sequencing was CD8+ T cells from PBMCs. These receptors were collected from a human donor with Susac syndrome. Both conserved end residues are part of each CDR3.

j_call | v_call | cdr3_aa
TRBJ2-3 | TRBV15 | CATSGTGGRTDTQYF
TRBJ2-5 | TRBV20-1 | CSARPGKGAHRETQYF
TRBJ2-1 | TRBV6-4 | CATSRDSNNEQFF
TRBJ2-3 | TRBV9 | CASSPCGGLWTQYF
TRBJ2-7 | TRBV9 | CASSGSSPYEQYF
TRBJ2-7 | TRBV2 | CASRDSYLYEQYF
TRBJ2-1 | TRBV11-3 | CASSLADRGREQFF
TRBJ2-1 | TRBV9 | CASSALAGGRANEQFF
TRBJ2-2 | TRBV7-9 | CASLLMTTGELFF
TRBJ2-5 | TRBV28 | CASSLVGTHETQYF
TRBJ2-7 | TRBV7-9 | CASSKEAGAPYEQYF
TRBJ2-1 | TRBV10-1 | CASSESLGEQFF
TRBJ1-2 | TRBV6-5 | CASSYSTGEGYTF
TRBJ2-3 | TRBV2 | CASFKGRGITDTQYF
TRBJ2-6 | TRBV30 | CAWSRGAGANVLTF
TRBJ2-4 | TRBV15 | CATSRRAGGDIQYF
TRBJ2-1 | TRBV9 | CASSVELAGGNEQFF
TRBJ1-3 | TRBV6-5 | CASKPTGAGNTIYF
TRBJ1-2 | TRBV5-6 | CASSSGTAAYGYTF
TRBJ2-7 | TRBV28 | CASSPGTKYEQYF
TRBJ2-5 | TRBV9 | CASSALAGEETQYF
TRBJ1-2 | TRBV20-1 | CSARDRGTPANYGYTF
TRBJ2-7 | TRBV29-1 | CSVEHGRYEQYF
TRBJ2-7 | TRBV9 | CASSVGGGHPYEQYF
TRBJ1-1 | TRBV12-3/TRBV12-4 | CASSLGVMNTEAFF
TRBJ2-5 | TRBV11-2 | CASSLVMGRVQETQYF
TRBJ1-1 | TRBV7-8 | CASSLRTGLNTEAFF
TRBJ2-3 | TRBV9 | CASSGGGSGGSADTQYF
TRBJ1-6 | TRBV9 | CASSPRTGMRSPLHF
TRBJ1-2 | TRBV12-5 | CASGSTDSARYGYTF
TRBJ1-1 | TRBV29-1 | CSAAQGRVEVEAFF
TRBJ2-7 | TRBV27 | CASRGLSYEQYF
TRBJ2-1 | TRBV25-1 | CASSDSRGFRNEQFF
TRBJ2-1 | TRBV27 | CASSLARAGNEQFF
TRBJ2-4 | TRBV5-8 | CASSLQGSKNIQYF
TRBJ2-2 | TRBV5-1 | CASRPPGNGELFF
TRBJ2-1 | TRBV7-2 | CASSLVSGTGRNEQFF
TRBJ2-1 | TRBV9 | CASSGRAGGHWNEQFF
TRBJ1-2 | TRBV29-1 | CSVVLWDHYGYTF
TRBJ2-7 | TRBV4-3 | CASSQDWTSSYEQYF
TRBJ2-1 | TRBV13 | CASSLGRRDNEQFF
TRBJ2-1 | TRBV29-1 | CSVVGDRGSSYNEQFF
TRBJ2-1 | TRBV5-6 | CASSFGGHEQFF
TRBJ2-1 | TRBV6-2/TRBV6-3 | CAIGQDTYNEQFF
TRBJ2-2 | TRBV29-1 | CSGAVAVANTGELFF
TRBJ2-3 | TRBV5-1 | CASSLWRFTDTQYF
TRBJ2-1 | TRBV24-1 | CATEDRHNEQFF
TRBJ1-2 | TRBV5-6 | CASSSRPDGNYGYTF
TRBJ2-1 | TRBV29-1 | CSVPGQVVFNEQFF
TRBJ2-7 | TRBV10-3 | CAISTGTGIYEQYF